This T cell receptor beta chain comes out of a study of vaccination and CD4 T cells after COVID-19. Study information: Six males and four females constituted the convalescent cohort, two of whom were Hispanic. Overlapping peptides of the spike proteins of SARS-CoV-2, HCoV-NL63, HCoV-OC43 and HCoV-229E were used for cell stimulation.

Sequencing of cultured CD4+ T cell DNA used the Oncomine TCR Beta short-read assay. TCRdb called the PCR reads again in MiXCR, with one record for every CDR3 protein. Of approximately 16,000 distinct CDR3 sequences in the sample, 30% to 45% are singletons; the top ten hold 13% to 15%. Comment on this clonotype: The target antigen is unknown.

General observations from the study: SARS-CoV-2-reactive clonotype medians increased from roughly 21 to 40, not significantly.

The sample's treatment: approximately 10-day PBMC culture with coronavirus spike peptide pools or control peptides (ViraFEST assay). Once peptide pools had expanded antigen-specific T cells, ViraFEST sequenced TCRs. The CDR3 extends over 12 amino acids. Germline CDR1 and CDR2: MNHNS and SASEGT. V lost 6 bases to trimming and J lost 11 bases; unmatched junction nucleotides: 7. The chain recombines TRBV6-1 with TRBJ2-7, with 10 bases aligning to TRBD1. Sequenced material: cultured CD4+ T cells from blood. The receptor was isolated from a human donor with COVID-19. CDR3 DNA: TGTGCCAGCAGCCCGACAGGGGGCGGGGAGTACTTC. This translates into CASSPTGGGEYF.